The clone carrying this TCR beta chain has a handful of counts. The antigen is unknown. These data originate in a study of blood T cells in healthy people across ages. Study results and limitations: Diversity figures derived from one million T cells were judged to underestimate the true value.

A J-beta primer mix and a sample-barcoded 5' primer were used in a second PCR of about 7 to 12 cycles. A tag from a template-switch adaptor with 12 random nucleotides marked each cDNA molecule. TCRdb reanalysed the 5' RACE reads using MiXCR and keeps one entry per CDR3 protein. Of approximately 290,000 distinct CDR3 sequences listed, around 29% were seen once; the top ten hold roughly 30%. The clonotype comes from a woman in her 70s in good health. Sequenced sample: blood.

Here the CDR3 reads CASSSLTASHPYEQYF. The CDR3 DNA is TGTGCCAGCAGTTCGCTCACCGCCAGCCACCCCTACGAGCAGTACTTC. The chain joins TRBV28 to TRBJ2-7, with D uncertain. The length of the CDR3 is 16 residues. V lost 4 bases and J lost 2, with 18 bases in between. Germline V gene lookup returns CDR1 MDHEN and CDR2 SYDVKM.